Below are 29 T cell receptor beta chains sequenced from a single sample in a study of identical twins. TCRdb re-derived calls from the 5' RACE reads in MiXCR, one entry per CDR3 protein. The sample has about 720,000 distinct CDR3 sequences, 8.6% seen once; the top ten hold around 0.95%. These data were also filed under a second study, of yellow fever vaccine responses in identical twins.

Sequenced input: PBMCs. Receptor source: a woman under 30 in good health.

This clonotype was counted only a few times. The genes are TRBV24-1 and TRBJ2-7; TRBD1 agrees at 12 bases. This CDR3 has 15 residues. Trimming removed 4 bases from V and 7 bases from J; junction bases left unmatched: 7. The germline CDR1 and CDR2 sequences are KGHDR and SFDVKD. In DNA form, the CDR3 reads TGTGCCACCAGTGACCGGGGACAGGGGGCGGGAGAGCAGTACTTC. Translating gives CATSDRGQGAGEQYF.

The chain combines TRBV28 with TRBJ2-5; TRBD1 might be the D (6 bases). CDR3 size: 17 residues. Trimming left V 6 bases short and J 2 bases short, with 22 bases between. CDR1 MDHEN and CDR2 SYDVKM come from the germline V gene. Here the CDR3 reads CASSSYPDRKLQETQYF. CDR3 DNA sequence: TGTGCCAGCAGCTCCTACCCCGACAGGAAATTGCAAGAGACCCAGTACTTC. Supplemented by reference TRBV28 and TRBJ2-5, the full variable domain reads DVKVTQSSRYLVKRTGEKVFLECVQDMDHENMFWYRQDPGLGLRLIYFSYDVKMKEKGDIPEGYSVSREKKERFSLILESASTNQTSMYLCASSSYPDRKLQETQYFGPGTRLLVL.

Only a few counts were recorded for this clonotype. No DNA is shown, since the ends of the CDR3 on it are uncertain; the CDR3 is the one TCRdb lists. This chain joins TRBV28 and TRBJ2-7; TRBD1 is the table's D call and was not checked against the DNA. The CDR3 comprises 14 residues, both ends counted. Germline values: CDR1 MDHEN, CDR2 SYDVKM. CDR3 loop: CASSFGPGSSRGYF.

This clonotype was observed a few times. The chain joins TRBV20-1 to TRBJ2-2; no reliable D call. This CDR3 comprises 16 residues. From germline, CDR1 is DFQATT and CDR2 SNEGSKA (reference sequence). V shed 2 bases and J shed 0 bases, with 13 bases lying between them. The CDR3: CSARLLTSANTGELFF. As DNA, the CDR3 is TGCAGTGCTAGACTTCTTACAAGCGCGAACACCGGGGAGCTGTTTTTT.

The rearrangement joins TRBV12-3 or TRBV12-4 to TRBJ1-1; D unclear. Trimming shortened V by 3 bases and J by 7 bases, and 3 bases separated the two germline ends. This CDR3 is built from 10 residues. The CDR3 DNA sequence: TGTGCCAGCAGTTTGCGTGAAGCTTTCTTT. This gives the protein CASSLREAFF.

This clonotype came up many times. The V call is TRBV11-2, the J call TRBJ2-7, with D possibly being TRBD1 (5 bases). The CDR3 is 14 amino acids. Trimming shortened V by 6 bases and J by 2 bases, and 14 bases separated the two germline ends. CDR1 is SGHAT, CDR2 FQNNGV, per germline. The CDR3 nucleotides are TGTGCCAGCAGTCTCCGGACAAACCCCTACGAGCAGTACTTC. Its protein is CASSLRTNPYEQYF.

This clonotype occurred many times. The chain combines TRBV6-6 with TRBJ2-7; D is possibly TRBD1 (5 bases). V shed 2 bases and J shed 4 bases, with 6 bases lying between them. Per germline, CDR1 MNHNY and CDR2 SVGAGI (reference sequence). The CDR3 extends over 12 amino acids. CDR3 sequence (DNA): TGTGCCAGCAGTTACGACAGATACGAGCAGTACTTC. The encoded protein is CASSYDRYEQYF.

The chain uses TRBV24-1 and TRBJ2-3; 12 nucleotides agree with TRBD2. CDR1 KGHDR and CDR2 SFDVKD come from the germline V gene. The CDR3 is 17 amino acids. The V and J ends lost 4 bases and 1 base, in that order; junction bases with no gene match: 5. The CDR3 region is CATSDQLAGGGTDTQYF. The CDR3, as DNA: TGTGCCACCAGTGACCAACTAGCGGGGGGTGGCACAGATACGCAGTATTTT.

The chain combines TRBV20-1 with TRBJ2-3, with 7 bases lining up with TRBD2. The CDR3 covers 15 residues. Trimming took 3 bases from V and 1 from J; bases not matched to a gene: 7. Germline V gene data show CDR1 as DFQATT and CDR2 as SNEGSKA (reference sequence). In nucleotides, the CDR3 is TGCAGTGCTAGCGACAGCGGGAAGGGCACAGATACGCAGTATTTT. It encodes CSASDSGKGTDTQYF.

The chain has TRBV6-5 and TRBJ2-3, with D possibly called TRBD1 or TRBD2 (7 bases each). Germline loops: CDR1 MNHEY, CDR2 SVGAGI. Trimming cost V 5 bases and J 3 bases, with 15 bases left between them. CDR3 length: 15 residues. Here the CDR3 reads CASSHDREGTDTQYF. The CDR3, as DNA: TGTGCCAGCAGTCACGACAGGGAGGGAACAGATACGCAGTATTTT.

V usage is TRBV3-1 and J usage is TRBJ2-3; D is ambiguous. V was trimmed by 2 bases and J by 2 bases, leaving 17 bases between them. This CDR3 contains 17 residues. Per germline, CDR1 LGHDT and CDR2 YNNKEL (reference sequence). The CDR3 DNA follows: TGTGCCAGCAGCCAACAACGGTGGCCCCCAGACACAGATACGCAGTATTTT. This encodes CASSQQRWPPDTDTQYF.

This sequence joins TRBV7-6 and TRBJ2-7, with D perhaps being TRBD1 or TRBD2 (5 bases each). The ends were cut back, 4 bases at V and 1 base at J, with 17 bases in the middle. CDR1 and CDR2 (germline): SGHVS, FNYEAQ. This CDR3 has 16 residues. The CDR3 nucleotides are TGTGCCAGCAGCTCCGGCCCGGGACGTTCGTCCTACGAGCAGTACTTC. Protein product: CASSSGPGRSSYEQYF.

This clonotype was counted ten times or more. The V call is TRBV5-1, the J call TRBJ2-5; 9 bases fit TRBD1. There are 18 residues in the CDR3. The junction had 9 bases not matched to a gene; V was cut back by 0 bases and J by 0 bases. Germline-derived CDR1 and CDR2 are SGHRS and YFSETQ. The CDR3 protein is CASSLEFYRTGDQETQYF. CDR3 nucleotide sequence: TGCGCCAGCAGCTTGGAGTTTTACAGGACAGGGGACCAAGAGACCCAGTACTTC.

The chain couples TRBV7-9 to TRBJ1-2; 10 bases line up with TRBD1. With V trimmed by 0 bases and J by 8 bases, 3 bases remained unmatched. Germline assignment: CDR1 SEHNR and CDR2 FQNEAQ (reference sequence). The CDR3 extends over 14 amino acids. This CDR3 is CASSLAGQGIGYTF. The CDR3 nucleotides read TGTGCCAGCAGCTTAGCGGGACAGGGGATCGGCTACACCTTC.

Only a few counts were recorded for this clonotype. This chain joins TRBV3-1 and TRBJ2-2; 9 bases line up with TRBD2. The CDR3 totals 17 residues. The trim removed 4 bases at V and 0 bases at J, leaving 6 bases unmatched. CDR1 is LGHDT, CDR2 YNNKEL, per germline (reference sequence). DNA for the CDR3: TGTGCCAGCAGCCCCTTTAGCGGGAGCGCGAACACCGGGGAGCTGTTTTTT. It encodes CASSPFSGSANTGELFF. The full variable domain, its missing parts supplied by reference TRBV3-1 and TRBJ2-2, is DTAVSQTPKYLVTQMGNDKSIKCEQNLGHDTMYWYKQDSKKFLKIMFSYNNKELIINETVPNRFSPKSPDKAHLNLHINSLELGDSAVYFCASSPFSGSANTGELFFGEGSRLTVL.

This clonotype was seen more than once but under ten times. The DNA of the CDR3 is TGTGCCAGCAGCATTCCCGGGACTCCCTATTACAATGAGCAGTTCTTC. This sequence encodes CASSIPGTPYYNEQFF. The genes are TRBV7-9 and TRBJ2-1, with a possible D match to TRBD2 (6 bases). V was cut by 5 bases and J by 4 bases, with 18 bases left in between. The CDR3 spans 16 residues. The germline V gene has CDR1 SEHNR and CDR2 FQNEAQ (reference sequence).

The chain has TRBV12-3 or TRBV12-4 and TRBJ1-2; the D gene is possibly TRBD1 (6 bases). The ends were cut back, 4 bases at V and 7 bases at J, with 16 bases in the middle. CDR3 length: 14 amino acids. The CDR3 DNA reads TGTGCCAGCAGTTCTGCGACAGGCAGTGGTGGCTACACCTTC. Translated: CASSSATGSGGYTF.

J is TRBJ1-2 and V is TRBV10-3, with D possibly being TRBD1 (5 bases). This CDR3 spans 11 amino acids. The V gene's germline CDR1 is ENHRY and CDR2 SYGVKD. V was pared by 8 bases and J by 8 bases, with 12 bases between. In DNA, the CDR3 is TGTGCCATCTTTCTCGGGGCCGGCTACACCTTC. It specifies CAIFLGAGYTF.

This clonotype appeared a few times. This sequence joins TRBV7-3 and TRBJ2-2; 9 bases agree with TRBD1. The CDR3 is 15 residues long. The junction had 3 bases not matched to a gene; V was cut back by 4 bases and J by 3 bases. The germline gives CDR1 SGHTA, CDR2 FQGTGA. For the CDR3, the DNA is TGTGCCAGCAGCTCCCGGGACAGGGACACCGGGGAGCTGTTTTTT. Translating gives CASSSRDRDTGELFF.

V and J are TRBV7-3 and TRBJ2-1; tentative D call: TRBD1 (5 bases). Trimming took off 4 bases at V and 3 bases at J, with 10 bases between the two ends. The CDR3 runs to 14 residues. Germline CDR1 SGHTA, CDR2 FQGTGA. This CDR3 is CASSSDRDYNEQFF. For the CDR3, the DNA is TGTGCCAGCAGCTCAGACAGAGACTACAATGAGCAGTTCTTC.

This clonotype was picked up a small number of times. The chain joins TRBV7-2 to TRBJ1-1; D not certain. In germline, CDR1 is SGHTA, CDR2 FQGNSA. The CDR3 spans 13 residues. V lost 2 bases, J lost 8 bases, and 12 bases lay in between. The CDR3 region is CASSLSFRKEAFF. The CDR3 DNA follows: TGTGCCAGCAGCTTAAGTTTTCGCAAGGAAGCTTTCTTT.

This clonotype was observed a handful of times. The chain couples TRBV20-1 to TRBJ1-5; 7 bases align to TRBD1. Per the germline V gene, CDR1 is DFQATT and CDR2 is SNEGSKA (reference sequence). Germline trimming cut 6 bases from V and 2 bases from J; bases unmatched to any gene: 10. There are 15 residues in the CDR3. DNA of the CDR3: TGCAGTGCCACGCCCCGCACAGGGGGCAATCAGCCCCAGCATTTT. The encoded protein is CSATPRTGGNQPQHF.

The CDR3 region is CATGTHSGNTIYF. The CDR3 nucleotides read TGTGCCACGGGGACACACTCTGGAAACACCATATATTTT. The gene calls are TRBV12-3 or TRBV12-4 and TRBJ1-3, with D perhaps TRBD1 (6 bases). This CDR3 contains 13 residues. V was cut by 10 bases and J by 0 bases, with 10 bases left in between.

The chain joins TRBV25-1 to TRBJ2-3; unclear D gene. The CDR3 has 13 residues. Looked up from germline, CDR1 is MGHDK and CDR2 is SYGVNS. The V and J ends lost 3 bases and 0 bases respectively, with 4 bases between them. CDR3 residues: CASSDPSTDTQYF. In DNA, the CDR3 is TGTGCCAGCAGTGATCCGAGCACAGATACGCAGTATTTT.

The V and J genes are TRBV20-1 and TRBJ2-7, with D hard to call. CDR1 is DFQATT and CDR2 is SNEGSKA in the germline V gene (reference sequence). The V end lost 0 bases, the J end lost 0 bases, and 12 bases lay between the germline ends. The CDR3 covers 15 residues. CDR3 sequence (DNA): TGCAGTGCTAGAGATCACAGTCGCGGCTCCTACGAGCAGTACTTC. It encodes CSARDHSRGSYEQYF.

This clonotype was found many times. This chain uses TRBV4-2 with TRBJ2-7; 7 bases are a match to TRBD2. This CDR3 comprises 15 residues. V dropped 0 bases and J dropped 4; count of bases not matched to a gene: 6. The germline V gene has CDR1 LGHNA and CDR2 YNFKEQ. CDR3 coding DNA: TGTGCCAGCAGCCAAGATTTGGCGGGAGCATACGAGCAGTACTTC. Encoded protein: CASSQDLAGAYEQYF.

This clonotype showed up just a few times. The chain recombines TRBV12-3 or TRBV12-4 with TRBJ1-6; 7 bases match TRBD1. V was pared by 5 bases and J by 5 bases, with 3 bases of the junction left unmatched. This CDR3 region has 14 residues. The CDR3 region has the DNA TGTGCCAGCAGTGCGGGACAGAATAATTCACCCCTCCACTTT. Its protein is CASSAGQNNSPLHF.

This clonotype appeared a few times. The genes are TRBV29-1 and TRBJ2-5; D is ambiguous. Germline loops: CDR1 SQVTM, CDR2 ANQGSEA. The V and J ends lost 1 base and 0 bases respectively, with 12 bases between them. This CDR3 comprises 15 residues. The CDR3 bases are TGCAGCGTTGAAGGATTTGGTGGGTACCAAGAGACCCAGTACTTC. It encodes CSVEGFGGYQETQYF.

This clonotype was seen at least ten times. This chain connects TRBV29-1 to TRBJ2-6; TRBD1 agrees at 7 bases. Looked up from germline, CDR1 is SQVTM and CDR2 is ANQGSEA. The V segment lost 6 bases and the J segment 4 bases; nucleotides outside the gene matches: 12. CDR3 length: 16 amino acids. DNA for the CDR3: TGCAGCGTGACCGGGACAGTCGAGGTCGGGGCCAACGTCCTGACTTTC. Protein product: CSVTGTVEVGANVLTF.